One T cell receptor beta chain is described in this entry. This clonotype is deemed medium-sized (0.01 to 0.1%). It has no known antigen specificity. No base qualities exist here, and no much larger clone lies one base off it. The method behind the library was 5' RACE. Sequencing used a NextSeq 500. Unique molecular identifiers were attached to individual cDNA molecules in the TCR library protocol so that sequencing error and PCR bias could be corrected. Sequencing covered both TCR alpha and beta chains, and within each sample the abundances of alpha and beta sequences were tightly co-correlated. The source study handled its data this way. V gene, J gene and CDR3 annotation of TCR sequences was performed with Decombinator V4. Expanded TCRs were defined as changing significantly between any two time points under a Poisson model with p below 0.0001. TCR abundances were normalised to the total number of TCRs sequenced per sample and expressed as counts per million. TRAV1-2 paired with TRAJ12, TRAJ20 or TRAJ33 defined MAIT TCRs, while TRAV10 paired with TRAJ18 defined iNKT TCRs. VDJdb, accessed 1 November 2021, was searched for CMV, EBV and SARS-CoV-2 annotated TCRs, with TCRs annotated for multiple antigens excluded. TCRdb took the public reads, trimmed them with fastp at Q25, ran MiXCR for clone calling and kept in-frame beta chains. Identical CDR3 protein sequences are pooled into one entry, listed with their most common genes and DNA. In this record, the V and J calls reflect TCRdb's handling and not the investigators' own analysis. In all, the sample holds 70,000 to 90,000 distinct CDR3 sequences, and roughly 12% of those were seen once. Approximately 3.6% of the sample comes from the top ten.

Trimmed from V: 4 bases; trimmed from J: 8 bases; junction bases lacking a gene match: 6. Taken from cysteine to phenylalanine, the CDR3 has 15 residues. The read is trimmed to its CDR3 DNA, 45 bases read in frame from base 1. Sequences KGHSH (CDR1) and LQKENI (CDR2) are obtained from the germline V gene. This was a case-control study nested in a cohort of healthcare workers in London, UK, who had nasopharyngeal swab PCR tests and blood samples taken every week. Healthcare workers were enrolled in the week of the UK lockdown, from 23 to 31 March 2020, and were followed every week for up to about 16 weeks. This specimen comes from a study of early T cells in non-severe SARS-CoV-2 infection (dated by TCRdb to the early 2020s). At the level of the whole study: TCR sequencing used bulk RNA from unsorted whole blood, so alpha and beta chains could not be paired.

General study outcomes and caveats: VDJdb matching was skewed toward anti-spike CD8 responses and likely underestimated virus-specific expansions by missing private and CD4 specificities.

The receptor's source is an adult who was a healthcare worker with PCR-confirmed SARS-CoV-2 infection or an uninfected control (not recorded which). In this chain, TRBV18 is recombined with TRBJ2-1; 12 bases in the middle match TRBD1. Sequenced input: whole blood. The CDR3 is CASSQGTGGMDEQFF. The DNA reads TGTGCCAGCTCACAAGGGACAGGGGGCATGGATGAGCAGTTCTTC.